This T cell receptor beta chain derives from a study of T cell responses to AZD1222 COVID-19 vaccine. Looked up from germline, CDR1 is LNHDA and CDR2 is SQIVND (reference sequence). CDR3 length: 13 residues. Trimming pared 2 bases from V and 7 bases from J, leaving 9 bases between. Some clones are missing from TCRdb's copy, which holds only in-frame ones; the method was immunoSEQ multiplex PCR. The profile shows more than 75,000 clones, 90% of them singletons. Findings and caveats of the study: At study baseline, merely six AZD1222 recipients were seropositive. It should be noted that donors were predominantly white British and more often female, and clonal diversity was possibly underestimated. Epitopes outside B.1.351 and B.1.1.7 mutated regions reportedly drew nearly half of spike TCRs. Spike as a whole was targeted by vaccine-associated CD4 TCRs, dominant at 160-218 and 743-854.

Within the sample, this clone is medium-sized. The antigen is not known. Sample: peripheral blood, taken 28 days after the second AZD1222 dose. The chain carries TRBV19 and TRBJ2-1; D gene unclear. The TCR originated in an adult who received the AZD1222 COVID-19 vaccine. The CDR3, as DNA: TGTGCCAGTAGTATACAAGAAGGAAATGAGCAGTTCTTC. Translated, it gives CASSIQEGNEQFF.